The present T cell receptor (beta chain) was sequenced within a study of molecular identifiers for immune sequencing clone quantification. Findings of the study overall: Clones of above 20 RNA copies carried over 98% of effector molecules; in naive cells they carried under 1%.

In its sample, this clonotype was seen many times. Antigen: not known. Using 10%, 30% or 50% RNA, naive CD8 libraries were derived from around 20,000 to 1,000,000 sorted cells. Sorting isolated naive CD8 T cells as CD8+CD4-CCR7+CD45RA+ events. Previously described methods with listed TCR primers produced the bulk TCR libraries. TCRdb re-called the PCR reads through MiXCR, storing one row per CDR3 protein. The table records hundreds of thousands of distinct CDR3 sequences, 25% of them present only once. Germline CDR1 and CDR2: SGHDT and YYEEEE. Trimming cost V 3 bases and J 0 bases; bases outside gene matches: 12. This CDR3 is built from 17 residues.

This chain joins TRBV5-6 and TRBJ2-7; TRBD1 matches at 7 bases. Source material: naive CD8+ T cells from blood, with Jurkat cell RNA spiked in. The sample's subset: FACS-sorted CD8+CD4-CCR7+CD45RA+ naive T cells. The TCR was taken from a human donor in good health. Some libraries in this study had Jurkat cell RNA spiked in. The CDR3 is CASSWGPGQRDSYEQYF. As DNA, the CDR3 is TGTGCCAGCAGCTGGGGTCCGGGACAGCGCGACTCCTACGAGCAGTACTTC.